This T cell receptor beta chain was captured in a study of blood T cell repertoires in COVID-19. Study details: COVID-19 samples from acute and convalescent phases originated in the United States, Italy and Spain. Sources were T cells, B-cell-depleted T cells, or PBMCs; the material itself was cDNA or gDNA.

This clone was seen only once. Per the original methods: For nucleated cells, counts were estimated from reference gene primer amplification. The data were produced by immunoSEQ multiplex PCR, yet TCRdb's version contains in-frame clones alone and is incomplete. That table gives V, J and clone size, and the DNA gave D and trimming. Here the sample spans 35,000 to 45,000 clones, roughly 80% being singletons. Trimming cost V 3 bases and J 4 bases; bases outside gene matches: 8. Looked up from germline, CDR1 is LGHNA and CDR2 is YSLEER. This CDR3 region has 15 residues. The sequencing sample was made of peripheral blood. This chain connects TRBV4-3 to TRBJ1-2, with 7 nucleotides matching TRBD1. The sequence derives from a man aged 65-85 years with acute or convalescent COVID-19. CDR3 region: CASSQQPGQPYGYTF. CDR3 coding DNA: TGCGCCAGCAGCCAGCAACCGGGACAGCCCTATGGCTACACCTTC.